These 2 T cell receptor beta chains came from one sample sequenced in a study of control samples from healthy donors and cancer patients. TCRdb's copy holds only in-frame clones and misses some; the assay was immunoSEQ multiplex PCR. In the table there are about 150,000 clones, 93% of which are singletons. Sequenced: blood. These receptors all come from a man in his fifties or sixties in good health.

This chain uses TRBV11-2 with TRBJ2-4; tentatively, D is TRBD1 (5 bases). The CDR3 runs to 14 residues. V was pared by 2 bases and J by 1 base, with 6 bases between. The germline CDR1 and CDR2 sequences are SGHAT and FQNNGV. The CDR3 region is CASSLPGAKNIQYF. The CDR3 nucleotides are TGTGCCAGCAGCTTACCAGGGGCCAAAAACATTCAGTACTTC.

The chain carries TRBV15 and TRBJ2-1; D might be TRBD1 or TRBD2, each matching 6 bases. The CDR3 runs to 15 residues. V shed 0 bases and J shed 4 bases, with 10 bases lying between them. Germline CDR1 is LNHNV and CDR2 is YYDKDF (reference sequence). The CDR3 protein is CATSREGGTYNEQFF. CDR3 DNA sequence: TGTGCCACCAGCAGAGAAGGGGGGACATACAATGAGCAGTTCTTC. Filled out from reference TRBV15 and TRBJ2-1, the complete variable domain reads DAMVIQNPRYQVTQFGKPVTLSCSQTLNHNVMYWYQQKSSQAPKLLFHYYDKDFNNEADTPDNFQSRRPNTSFCFLDIRSPGLGDTAMYLCATSREGGTYNEQFFGPGTRLTVL.